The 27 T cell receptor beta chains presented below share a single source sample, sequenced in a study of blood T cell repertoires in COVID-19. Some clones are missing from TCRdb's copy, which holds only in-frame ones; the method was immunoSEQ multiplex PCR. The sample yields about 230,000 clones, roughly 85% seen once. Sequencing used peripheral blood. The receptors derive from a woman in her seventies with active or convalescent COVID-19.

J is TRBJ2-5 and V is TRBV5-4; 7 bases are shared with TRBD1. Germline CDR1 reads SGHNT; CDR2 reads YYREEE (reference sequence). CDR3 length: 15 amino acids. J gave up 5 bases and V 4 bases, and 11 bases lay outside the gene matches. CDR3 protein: CASSATGSVAETQYF. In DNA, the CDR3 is TGTGCCAGCAGCGCGACAGGGTCTGTGGCTGAGACCCAGTACTTC.

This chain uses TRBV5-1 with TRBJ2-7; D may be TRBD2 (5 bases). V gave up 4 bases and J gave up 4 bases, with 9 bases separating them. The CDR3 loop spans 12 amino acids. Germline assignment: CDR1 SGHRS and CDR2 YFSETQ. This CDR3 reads CASSPSGYEQYF. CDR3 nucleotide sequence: TGCGCCAGCAGCCCCAGCGGATACGAGCAGTACTTC.

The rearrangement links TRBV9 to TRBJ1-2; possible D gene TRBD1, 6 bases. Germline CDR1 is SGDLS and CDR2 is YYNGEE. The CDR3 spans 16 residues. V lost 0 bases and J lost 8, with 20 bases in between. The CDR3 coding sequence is TGTGCCAGCAGCGTAGACCTCGGCCCGAGCAGGGGCGGCTACACCTTC. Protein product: CASSVDLGPSRGGYTF.

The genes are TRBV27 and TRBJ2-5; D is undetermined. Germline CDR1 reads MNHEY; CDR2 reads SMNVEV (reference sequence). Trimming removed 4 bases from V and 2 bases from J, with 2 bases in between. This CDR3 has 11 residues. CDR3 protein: CASSSQETQYF. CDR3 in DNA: TGTGCCAGCAGTTCTCAAGAGACCCAGTACTTC.

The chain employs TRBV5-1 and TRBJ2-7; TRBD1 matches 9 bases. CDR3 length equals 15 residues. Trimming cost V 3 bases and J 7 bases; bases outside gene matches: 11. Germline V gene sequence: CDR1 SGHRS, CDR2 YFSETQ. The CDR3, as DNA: TGCGCCAGCAGCTCACAGGGGGCCCTCAGTAATGAGCAGTACTTC. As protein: CASSSQGALSNEQYF.

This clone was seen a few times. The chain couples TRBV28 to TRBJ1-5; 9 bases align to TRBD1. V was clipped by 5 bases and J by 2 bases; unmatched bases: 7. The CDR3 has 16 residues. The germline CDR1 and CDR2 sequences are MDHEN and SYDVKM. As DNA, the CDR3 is TGTGCCAGCAGTCCGACAGGGGGGATTCGCAATCAGCCCCAGCATTTT. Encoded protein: CASSPTGGIRNQPQHF. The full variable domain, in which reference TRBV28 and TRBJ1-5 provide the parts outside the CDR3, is DVKVTQSSRYLVKRTGEKVFLECVQDMDHENMFWYRQDPGLGLRLIYFSYDVKMKEKGDIPEGYSVSREKKERFSLILESASTNQTSMYLCASSPTGGIRNQPQHFGDGTRLSIL.

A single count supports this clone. The CDR3 sequence: CASSLTTGDSGNTIYF. CDR3 in DNA: TGTGCCAGCAGCTTAACAACAGGGGATTCTGGAAACACCATATATTTT. The chain uses TRBV7-6 and TRBJ1-3; 7 bases are shared with TRBD1. J gave up 1 base and V 2 bases, and 5 bases lay outside the gene matches. Germline assignment: CDR1 SGHVS and CDR2 FNYEAQ. The CDR3 is 16 amino acids.

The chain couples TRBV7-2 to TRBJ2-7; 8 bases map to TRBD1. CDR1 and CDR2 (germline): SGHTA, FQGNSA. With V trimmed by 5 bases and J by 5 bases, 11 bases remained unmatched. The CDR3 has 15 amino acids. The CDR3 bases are TGTGCCAGCAGCGTGACAGGGGCGGTGTATGACGAGCAGTACTTC. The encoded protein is CASSVTGAVYDEQYF.

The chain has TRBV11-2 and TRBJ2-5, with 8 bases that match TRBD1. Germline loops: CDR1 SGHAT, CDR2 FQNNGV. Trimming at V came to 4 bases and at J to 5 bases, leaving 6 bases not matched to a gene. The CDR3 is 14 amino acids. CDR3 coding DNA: TGTGCCAGCAGCTGGCAGGGGGCGCGGGAGACCCAGTACTTC. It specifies CASSWQGARETQYF.

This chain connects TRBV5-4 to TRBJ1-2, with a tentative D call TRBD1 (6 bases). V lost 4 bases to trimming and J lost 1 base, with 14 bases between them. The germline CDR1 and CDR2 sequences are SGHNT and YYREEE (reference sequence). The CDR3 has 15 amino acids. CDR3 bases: TGTGCCAGCAGCCGGGGAGGGGGGATTAACTATGGCTACACCTTC. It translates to CASSRGGGINYGYTF.

As DNA, the CDR3 is TGTGCCAGCAGGAGGGGGAGTGGAGATACGCAGTATTTT. The encoded protein is CASRRGSGDTQYF. This chain joins TRBV5-6 and TRBJ2-3; D is possibly TRBD1 (6 bases). The CDR3 is made up of 13 amino acids. Germline V gene sequence: CDR1 SGHDT, CDR2 YYEEEE. With 5 bases removed from V and 5 bases from J, the gap between germline ends came to 12 bases.

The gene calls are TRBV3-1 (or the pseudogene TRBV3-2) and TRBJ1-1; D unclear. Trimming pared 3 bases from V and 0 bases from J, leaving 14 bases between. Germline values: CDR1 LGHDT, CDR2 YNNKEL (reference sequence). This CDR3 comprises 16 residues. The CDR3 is CASSQTAGPMNTEAFF. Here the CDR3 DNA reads TGTGCCAGCAGCCAGACGGCGGGTCCCATGAACACTGAAGCTTTCTTT.

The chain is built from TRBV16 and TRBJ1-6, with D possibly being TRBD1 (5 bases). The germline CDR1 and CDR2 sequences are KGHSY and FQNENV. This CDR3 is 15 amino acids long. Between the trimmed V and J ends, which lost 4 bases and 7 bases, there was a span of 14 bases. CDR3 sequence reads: CASSPRAGWNSPLHF. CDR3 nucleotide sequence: TGTGCCAGCAGCCCCCGGGCAGGGTGGAATTCACCCCTCCACTTT.

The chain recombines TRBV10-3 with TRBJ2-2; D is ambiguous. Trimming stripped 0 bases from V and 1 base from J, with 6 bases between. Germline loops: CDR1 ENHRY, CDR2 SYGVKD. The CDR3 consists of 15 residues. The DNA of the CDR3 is TGTGCCATCAGTGAGTCGTCGTGGAACACCGGGGAGCTGTTTTTT. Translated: CAISESSWNTGELFF.

The CDR3 sequence is CASSPEVAGFETQYF. CDR3 nucleotides: TGTGCCAGCAGTCCTGAGGTGGCGGGATTTGAGACCCAGTACTTC. V gene TRBV3-1 (or the pseudogene TRBV3-2) combines with J gene TRBJ2-5, with D possibly matching TRBD2 (6 bases). This CDR3 region has 15 residues. Germline lookup yields CDR1 LGHDT and CDR2 YNNKEL (reference sequence). V was trimmed by 6 bases and J by 5 bases, leaving 19 bases between them.

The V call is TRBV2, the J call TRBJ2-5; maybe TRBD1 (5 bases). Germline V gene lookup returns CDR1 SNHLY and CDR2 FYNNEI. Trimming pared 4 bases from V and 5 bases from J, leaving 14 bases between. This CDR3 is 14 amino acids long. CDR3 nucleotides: TGTGCCAGCAGTGCCAGAATTTCAGGGGAGACCCAGTACTTC. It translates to CASSARISGETQYF.

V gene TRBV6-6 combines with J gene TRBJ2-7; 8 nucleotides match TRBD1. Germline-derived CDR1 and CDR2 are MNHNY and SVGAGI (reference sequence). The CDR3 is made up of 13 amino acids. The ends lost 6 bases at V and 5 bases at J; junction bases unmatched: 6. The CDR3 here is CASSPDRVHEQYF. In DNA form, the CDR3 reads TGTGCCAGCAGCCCGGACAGGGTTCACGAGCAGTACTTC.

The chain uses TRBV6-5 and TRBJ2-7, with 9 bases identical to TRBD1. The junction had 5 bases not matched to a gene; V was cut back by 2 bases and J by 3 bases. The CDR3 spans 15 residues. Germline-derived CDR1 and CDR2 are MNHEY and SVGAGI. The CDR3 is CASSYTGGADYEQYF. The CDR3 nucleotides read TGTGCCAGCAGTTACACAGGGGGCGCAGACTACGAGCAGTACTTC.

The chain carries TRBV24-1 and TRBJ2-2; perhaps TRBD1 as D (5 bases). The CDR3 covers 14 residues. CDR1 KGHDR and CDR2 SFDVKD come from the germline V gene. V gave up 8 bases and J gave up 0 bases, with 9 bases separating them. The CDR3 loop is CATKDRPNTGELFF. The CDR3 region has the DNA TGTGCCACCAAAGACAGACCGAACACCGGGGAGCTGTTTTTT.

The CDR3 nucleotides are TGCGCCAGCAGCGTGCACAGGGTAGGGGAGACCCAGTACTTC. This encodes CASSVHRVGETQYF. The chain has TRBV5-1 and TRBJ2-5; the D gene is possibly TRBD1 (6 bases). Germline CDR1 SGHRS, CDR2 YFSETQ. The CDR3 contains 14 residues. V was clipped by 4 bases and J by 5 bases, with 15 bases between them.

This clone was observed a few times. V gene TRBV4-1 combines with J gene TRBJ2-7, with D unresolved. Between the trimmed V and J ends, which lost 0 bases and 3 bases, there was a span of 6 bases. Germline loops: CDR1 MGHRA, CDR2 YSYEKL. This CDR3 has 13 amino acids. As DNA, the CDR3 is TGCGCCAGCAGCCAAGAGAACAACTACGAGCAGTACTTC. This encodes CASSQENNYEQYF.

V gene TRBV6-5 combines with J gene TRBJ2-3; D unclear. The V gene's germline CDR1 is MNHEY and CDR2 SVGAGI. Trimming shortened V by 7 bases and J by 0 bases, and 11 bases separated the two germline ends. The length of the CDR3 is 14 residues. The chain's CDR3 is CASKLSASTDTQYF. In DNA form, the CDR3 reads TGTGCCAGCAAACTGAGCGCTAGCACAGATACGCAGTATTTT.

This chain's CDR3 is CASSIHTDTQYF. The CDR3 coding sequence is TGTGCCAGTAGTATTCACACAGATACGCAGTATTTT. The chain links TRBV19 to TRBJ2-3, with unresolved D. There are 12 residues in the CDR3. Per the germline V gene, CDR1 is LNHDA and CDR2 is SQIVND (reference sequence). The germline V and J ends were trimmed by 3 bases and 2 bases, with 3 bases remaining between them.

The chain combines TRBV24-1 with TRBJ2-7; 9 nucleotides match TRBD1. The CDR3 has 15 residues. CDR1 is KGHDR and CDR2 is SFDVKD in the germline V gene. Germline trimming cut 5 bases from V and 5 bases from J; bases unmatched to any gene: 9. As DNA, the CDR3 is TGTGCCACCAGTGCCCCGGACAGGGGTAGGGACGAGCAGTACTTC. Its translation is CATSAPDRGRDEQYF.

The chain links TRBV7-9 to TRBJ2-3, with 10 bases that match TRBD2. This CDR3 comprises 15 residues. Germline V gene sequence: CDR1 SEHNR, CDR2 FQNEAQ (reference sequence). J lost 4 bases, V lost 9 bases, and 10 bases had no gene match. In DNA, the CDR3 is TGTGCCAGGTCCGGTAGCGGGAGGAGCCCAGATACGCAGTATTTT. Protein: CARSGSGRSPDTQYF. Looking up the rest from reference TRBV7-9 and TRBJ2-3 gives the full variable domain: DTGVSQNPRHKITKRGQNVTFRCDPISEHNRLYWYRQTLGQGPEFLTYFQNEAQLEKSRLLSDRFSAERPKGSFSTLEIQRTEQGDSAMYLCARSGSGRSPDTQYFGPGTRLTVL.

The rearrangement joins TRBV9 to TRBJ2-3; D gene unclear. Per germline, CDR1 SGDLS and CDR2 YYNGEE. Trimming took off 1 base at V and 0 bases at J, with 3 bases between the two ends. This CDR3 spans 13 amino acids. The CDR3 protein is CASSVTSTDTQYF. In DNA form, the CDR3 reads TGTGCCAGCAGCGTAACTAGCACAGATACGCAGTATTTT.

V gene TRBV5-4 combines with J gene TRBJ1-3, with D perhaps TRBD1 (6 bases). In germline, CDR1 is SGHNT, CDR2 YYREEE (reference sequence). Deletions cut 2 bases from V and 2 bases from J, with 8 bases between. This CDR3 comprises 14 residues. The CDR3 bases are TGTGCCAGCAGCTTCGACAGGACTGGAAACACCATATATTTT. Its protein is CASSFDRTGNTIYF.